This T cell receptor beta chain appears in the sequencing data of a study of CD8+ T cells in alopecia areata. For the study at large: Tofacitinib was taken orally by treated patients, and the dose was 5 to 10 mg twice daily.

From germline, CDR1 is SGHDT and CDR2 YYEEEE. V was clipped by 3 bases and J by 1 base, with 14 bases between them. The CDR3 covers 15 residues. The treatment denotes: oral pan-JAK inhibitor, 5-10 mg twice daily. As regards this clone: Its antigen is currently unknown.

Following RNA extraction, reverse transcription yielded cDNA that acted as the sequencing template. This table comes from immunoSEQ multiplex PCR, and its TCRdb copy is limited to in-frame clones, with some not included. This sample has about 160,000 clones; less than 80% occur once, and the top ten carry 12% to 15%. Study outcomes and limitations: Lesional scalp exceeded normal scalp in clonality, especially in alopecia totalis/universalis. Tofacitinib yielded significantly lower scalp clonality and fewer expanded CD8+ clones among the top 100.

This receptor was identified in a human donor with alopecia areata. The chain carries TRBV5-6 and TRBJ2-7; TRBD2 is a possible D gene (7 bases). The sequences come from CD4+ T cells sorted from blood, collected at week 24, from a patient treated with tofacitinib. CDR3 region: CASSYRGAWSYEQYF. CDR3 nucleotides: TGTGCCAGCAGCTACCGGGGGGCTTGGTCCTACGAGCAGTACTTC.